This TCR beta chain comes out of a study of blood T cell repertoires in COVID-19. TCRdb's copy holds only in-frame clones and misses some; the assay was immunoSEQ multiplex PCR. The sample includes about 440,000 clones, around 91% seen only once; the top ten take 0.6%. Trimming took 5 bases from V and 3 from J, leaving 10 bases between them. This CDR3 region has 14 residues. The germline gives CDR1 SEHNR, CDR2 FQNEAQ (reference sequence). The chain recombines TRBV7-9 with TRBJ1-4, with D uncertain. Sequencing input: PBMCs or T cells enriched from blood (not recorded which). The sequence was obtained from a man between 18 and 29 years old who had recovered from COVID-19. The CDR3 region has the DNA TGTGCCAGCAGCCCCGGGTTGTCTAATGAAAAACTGTTTTTT. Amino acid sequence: CASSPGLSNEKLFF.